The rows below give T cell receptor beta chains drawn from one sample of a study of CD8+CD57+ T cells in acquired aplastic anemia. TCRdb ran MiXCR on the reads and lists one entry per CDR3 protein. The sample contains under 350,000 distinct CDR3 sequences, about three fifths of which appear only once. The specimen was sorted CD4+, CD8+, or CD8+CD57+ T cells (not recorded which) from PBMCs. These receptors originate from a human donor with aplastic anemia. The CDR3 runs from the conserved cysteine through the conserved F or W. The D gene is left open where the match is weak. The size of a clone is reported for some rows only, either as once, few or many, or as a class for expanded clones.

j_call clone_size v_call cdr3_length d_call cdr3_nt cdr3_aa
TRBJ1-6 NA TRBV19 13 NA TGTGCCAGCAGGTACGGGGATAATTCACCCCTCTACTTT CASRYGDNSPLYF
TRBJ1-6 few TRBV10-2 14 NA TGCGCCAGCAGTGAGGTGGGCCGTGGGTCACCCCTCCACTTT CASSEVGRGSPLHF
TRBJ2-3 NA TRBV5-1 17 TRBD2 TGCGCCAGCAGGCGCGGGCTCAGCGGGGGGAACCAAGATACGCAGTATTTT CASRRGLSGGNQDTQYF
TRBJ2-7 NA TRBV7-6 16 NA TGTGCCAGCAGCTCACTAGCGGGACAGGGGTTTGACGAGCAGTACTTC CASSSLAGQGFDEQYF
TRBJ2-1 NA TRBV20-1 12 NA TGCAGTGCTACCGCCAGTACGGATGAGCAGTTCTTC CSATASTDEQFF
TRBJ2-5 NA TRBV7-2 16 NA TGTGCCAGCAGTGAAATACCGGCCTCAAGCAGGGAGACCCAGTACTTC CASSEIPASSRETQYF
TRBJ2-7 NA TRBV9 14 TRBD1 TGTGCCAGCAGCCTGGGACAGGGGGTGGGAGAGCAGTACTTC CASSLGQGVGEQYF
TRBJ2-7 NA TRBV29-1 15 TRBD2 TGCAGCGTTGGAGGGACTAGCGGGAGGGTAGGCGAGCAGTACTTC CSVGGTSGRVGEQYF
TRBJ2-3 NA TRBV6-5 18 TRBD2 TGTGCCAGCAGTTCTTGGCTAGCGGGAGCTACTAGCACAGATACGCAGTATTTT CASSSWLAGATSTDTQYF
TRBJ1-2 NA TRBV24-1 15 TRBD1 TGTGCCACCAGTGACTCAGGACAGGGACGCGATGGCTACACCTTC CATSDSGQGRDGYTF
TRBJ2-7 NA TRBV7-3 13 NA TGTGCCAGCAGCTTATTTGGTCTCGACGAGCAGTACTTC CASSLFGLDEQYF
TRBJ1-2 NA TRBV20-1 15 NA TGCAGTGCTAGAGGGGGGTCGGAGGGGGACTATGGCTACACCTTC CSARGGSEGDYGYTF
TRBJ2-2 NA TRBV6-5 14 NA TGTGCCAGCCGCCTCGGGAGAAACACCGGGGAGCTGCTTTTT CASRLGRNTGELLF
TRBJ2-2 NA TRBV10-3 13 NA TGTGCCATCAGTAGCCTGAGGACCGGGGAGCTGTTTTTT CAISSLRTGELFF
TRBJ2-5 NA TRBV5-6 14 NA TGTGCCAGCAGCGTGGTGGGGCTGGGAGAGACCCAGTACTTC CASSVVGLGETQYF
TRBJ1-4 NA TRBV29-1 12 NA TGCAGCGCGGCAGGCGGCCGGGAAAAACTGTTTTTT CSAAGGREKLFF
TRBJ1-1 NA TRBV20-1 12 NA TGCAGTGCTAGGGGGCAGGGGACTGAAGCTTTCTTT CSARGQGTEAFF
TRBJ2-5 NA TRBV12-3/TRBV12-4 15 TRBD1 TGTGCCAGCAGGCCAGGGGGACGGCGCCAAGAGACCCAGTACTTC CASRPGGRRQETQYF
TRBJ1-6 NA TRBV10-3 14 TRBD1 TGTGCCATCAGTGAGGGGACAGGGTATTCACCCCTCCACTTT CAISEGTGYSPLHF
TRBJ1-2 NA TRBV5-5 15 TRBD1 TGTGCCAGCAGCTTTCAGGGGGCGACGAACTATGGCTACACCTTC CASSFQGATNYGYTF
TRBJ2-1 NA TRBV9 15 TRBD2 TGTGCCAGCAGCGTAGGGGCTAGCGGAGGGGATGAGCAGTTCTTC CASSVGASGGDEQFF
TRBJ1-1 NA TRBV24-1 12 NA TGTGCCACCAGTGAGCCGGGACGGAAAGCTTTCTTT CATSEPGRKAFF
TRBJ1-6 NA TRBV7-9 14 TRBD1 TGTGCCAGCAGCTTAGGACAGGGCCGCTCACCCCTCCACTTT CASSLGQGRSPLHF
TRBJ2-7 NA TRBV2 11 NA TGTGCCAGCAACCAGGGGTGGGAGCAGTACTTC CASNQGWEQYF
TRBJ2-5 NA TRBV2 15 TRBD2 TGTGCCAGCAGTGTGGGCGGGGGGTCCCAAGAGACCCAGTACTTC CASSVGGGSQETQYF
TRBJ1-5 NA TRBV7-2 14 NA TGTGCCAGCACTCCGGGCTTCGGCAATCAGCCCCAGCATTTT CASTPGFGNQPQHF